The rows below give T cell receptor beta chains drawn from one sample of a study of glioma-infiltrating T cells. TCRdb recomputed calls from the multiplex PCR reads with MiXCR, one row per CDR3 protein. This sample has around 120,000 distinct CDR3 sequences, with approximately 26% found just once. Sequenced input: glioma tissue, nonneoplastic brain tissue, or PBMCs (not recorded which). These receptors were obtained from a human donor with low-grade glioma or glioblastoma, undergoing nonglioma brain surgery, or in good health (not recorded which). Both conserved end residues are part of each CDR3. A D gene is named only where the DNA matches it firmly. Size is stated for part of the rows, as once, few or many counts, or as a class when the clone is expanded.

j_call d_call v_call clone_size cdr3_aa cdr3_nt
TRBJ1-1 NA TRBV2 NA CASTPSNTEAFF TGTGCCAGCACCCCAAGTAACACTGAAGCTTTCTTT
TRBJ2-1 NA TRBV12-3/TRBV12-4 few CASSEDRTLPYGYNEQFF TGTGCCAGCAGCGAAGATCGGACTCTTCCTTATGGGTACAATGAGCAGTTCTTC
TRBJ1-1 NA TRBV5-1 few CASSFDRINTEAFF TGCGCCAGCAGCTTCGACAGGATCAACACTGAAGCTTTCTTT
TRBJ2-5 NA TRBV3-1 NA CASSQIRGQETQYF TGTGCCAGCAGCCAAATCAGGGGTCAAGAGACCCAGTACTTC
TRBJ1-1 NA TRBV29-1 few CSVDEAFF TGCAGCGTTGATGAGGCTTTCTTT
TRBJ2-3 NA TRBV7-3 NA CASSLPPTDTQYF TGTGCCAGCAGCCTTCCCCCCACAGATACGCAGTATTTT
TRBJ2-1 TRBD2 TRBV28 few CASIGDYYNEQFF TGTGCCAGCATTGGGGACTACTACAATGAGCAGTTCTTC
TRBJ1-1 NA TRBV5-1 NA CASSGKQGRSMNTEAFF TGCGCCAGCAGCGGGAAACAGGGAAGGTCAATGAACACTGAAGCTTTCTTT
TRBJ2-1 NA TRBV2 NA CASSTSKDSPRNEQFF TGTGCCAGCAGTACGTCTAAGGATTCCCCTCGGAATGAGCAGTTCTTC
TRBJ1-2 TRBD1 TRBV18 NA CASSPPVAGGDYGYTF TGTGCCAGCTCACCACCAGTCGCAGGGGGGGATTATGGCTACACCTTC
TRBJ2-1 TRBD2 TRBV7-2 few CASTSSGASYNEQFF TGTGCCAGCACCTCTAGCGGGGCTTCCTACAATGAGCAGTTCTTC
TRBJ2-5 TRBD1 TRBV4-2 many CASSQDLNRGYETQYF TGTGCCAGCAGCCAAGATCTTAACAGGGGATACGAGACCCAGTACTTC
TRBJ1-1 TRBD1 TRBV5-4 NA CASSLGTGMNTEAFF TGTGCCAGCAGCTTGGGGACAGGCATGAACACTGAAGCTTTCTTT
TRBJ1-1 NA TRBV15 many CATSRGKGGGWTEAFF TGTGCCACCAGCAGAGGAAAAGGGGGAGGGTGGACTGAAGCTTTCTTT
TRBJ2-2 TRBD2 TRBV24-1 few CATSDLGGGIDGELFF TGTGCCACCAGTGATTTGGGGGGGGGAATCGACGGGGAGCTGTTTTTT
TRBJ1-1 NA TRBV20-1 few CSARAQQRNTEAFF TGCAGTGCTAGAGCCCAACAAAGGAACACTGAAGCTTTCTTT
TRBJ2-3 TRBD2 TRBV20-1 few CSAPGLAGGGTDTQYF TGCAGTGCGCCAGGACTAGCGGGGGGCGGGACAGATACGCAGTATTTT
TRBJ1-1 NA TRBV19 NA CASSITGATEAFF TGTGCCAGTAGTATCACGGGGGCCACTGAAGCTTTCTTT
TRBJ2-1 NA TRBV12-3/TRBV12-4 few CASSLALGGGSYNEQFF TGTGCCAGCAGTTTAGCCCTGGGAGGGGGGTCCTACAATGAGCAGTTCTTC